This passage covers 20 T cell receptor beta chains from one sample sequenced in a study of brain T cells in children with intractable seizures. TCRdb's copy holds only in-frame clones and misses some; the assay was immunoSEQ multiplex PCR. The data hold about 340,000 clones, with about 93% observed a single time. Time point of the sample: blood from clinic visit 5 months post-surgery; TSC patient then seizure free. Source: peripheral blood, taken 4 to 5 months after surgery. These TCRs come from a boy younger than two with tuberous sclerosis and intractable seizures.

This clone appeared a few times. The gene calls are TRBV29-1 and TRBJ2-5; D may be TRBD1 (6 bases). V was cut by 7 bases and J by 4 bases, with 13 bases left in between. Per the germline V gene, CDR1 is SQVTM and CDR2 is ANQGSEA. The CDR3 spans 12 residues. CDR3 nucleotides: TGCAGCGCTCCCAGGGGTCGAGAGACCCAGTACTTC. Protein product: CSAPRGRETQYF.

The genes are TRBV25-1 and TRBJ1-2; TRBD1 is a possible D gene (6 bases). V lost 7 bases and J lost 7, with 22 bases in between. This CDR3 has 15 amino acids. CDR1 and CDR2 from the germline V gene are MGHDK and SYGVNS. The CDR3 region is CASTSDSQRSSGYTF. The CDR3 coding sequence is TGTGCCAGCACCTCGGACAGCCAGCGATCCTCTGGCTACACCTTC.

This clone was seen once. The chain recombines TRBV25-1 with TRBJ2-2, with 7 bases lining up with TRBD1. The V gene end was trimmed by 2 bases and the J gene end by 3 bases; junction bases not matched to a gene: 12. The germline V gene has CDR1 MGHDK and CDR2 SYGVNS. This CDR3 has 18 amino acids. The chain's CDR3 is CASSEQRQGRSYTGELFF. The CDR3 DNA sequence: TGTGCCAGCAGTGAACAACGACAGGGCCGATCCTACACCGGGGAGCTGTTTTTT.

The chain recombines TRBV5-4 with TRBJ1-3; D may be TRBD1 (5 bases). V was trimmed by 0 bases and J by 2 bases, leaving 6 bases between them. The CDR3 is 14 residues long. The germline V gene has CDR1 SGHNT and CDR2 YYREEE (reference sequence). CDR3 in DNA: TGTGCCAGCAGCTTGGGGGGCCCTGGAAACACCATATATTTT. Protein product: CASSLGGPGNTIYF.

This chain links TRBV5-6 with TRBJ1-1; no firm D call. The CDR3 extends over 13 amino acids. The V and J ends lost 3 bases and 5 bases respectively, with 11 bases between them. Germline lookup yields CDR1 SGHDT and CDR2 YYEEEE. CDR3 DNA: TGTGCCAGCAGCTGGGGTACTGCGACTGAAGCTTTCTTT. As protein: CASSWGTATEAFF.

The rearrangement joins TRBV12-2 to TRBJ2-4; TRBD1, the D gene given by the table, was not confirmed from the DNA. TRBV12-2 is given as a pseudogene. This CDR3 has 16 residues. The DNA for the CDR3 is TGTGCAAGTCGCTTTAAGGCAGGCGTAGCCAAAAACATTCAGTACTTC. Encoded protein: CASRFKAGVAKNIQYF.

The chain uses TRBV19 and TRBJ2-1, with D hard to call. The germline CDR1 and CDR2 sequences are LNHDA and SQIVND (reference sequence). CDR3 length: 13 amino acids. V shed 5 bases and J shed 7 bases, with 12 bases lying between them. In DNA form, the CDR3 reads TGTGCCAGTAGTCTATCTTTGATGAATGAGCAGTTCTTC. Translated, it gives CASSLSLMNEQFF.

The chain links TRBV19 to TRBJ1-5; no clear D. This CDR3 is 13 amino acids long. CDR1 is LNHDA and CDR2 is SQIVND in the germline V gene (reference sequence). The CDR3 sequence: CQEPGRGNQPQHF. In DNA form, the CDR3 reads TGTCAAGAGCCCGGCCGCGGCAATCAGCCCCAGCATTTT. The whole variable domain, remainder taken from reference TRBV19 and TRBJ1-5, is DGGITQSPKYLFRKEGQNVTLSCEQNLNHDAMYWYRQDPGQGLRLIYYSQIVNDFQKGDIAEGYSVSREKKESFPLTVTSAQKNPTAFYLCQEPGRGNQPQHFGDGTRLSIL.

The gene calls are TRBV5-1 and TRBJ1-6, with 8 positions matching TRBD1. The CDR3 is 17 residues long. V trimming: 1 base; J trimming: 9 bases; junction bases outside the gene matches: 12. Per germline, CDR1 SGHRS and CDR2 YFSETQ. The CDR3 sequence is CASSLKGQAERGSPLHF. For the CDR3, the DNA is TGCGCCAGCAGCTTGAAGGGACAGGCAGAGCGCGGTTCACCCCTCCACTTT.

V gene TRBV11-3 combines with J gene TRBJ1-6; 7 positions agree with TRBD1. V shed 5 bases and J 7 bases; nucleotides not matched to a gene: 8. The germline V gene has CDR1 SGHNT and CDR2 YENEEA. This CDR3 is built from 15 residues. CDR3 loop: CASSEGTAGNSPLHF. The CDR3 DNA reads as TGTGCCAGCAGCGAAGGGACAGCTGGAAATTCACCCCTCCACTTT.

The CDR3 DNA reads as TGCAGCGTTGGGGAGGCGACTAGCTCAGATACGCAGTATTTT. It yields the protein CSVGEATSSDTQYF. The J gene is TRBJ2-3, the V gene TRBV29-1, with 7 bases matching TRBD2. V was clipped by 4 bases and J by 4 bases; unmatched bases: 8. Germline CDR1 reads SQVTM; CDR2 reads ANQGSEA. The CDR3 length is 14 residues.

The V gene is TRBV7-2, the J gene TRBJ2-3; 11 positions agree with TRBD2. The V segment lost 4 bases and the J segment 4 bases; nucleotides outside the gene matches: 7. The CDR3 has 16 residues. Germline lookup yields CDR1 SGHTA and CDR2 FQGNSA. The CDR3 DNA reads TGTGCCAGCAGCTCCAGGGTAGCGGGAGGGCCAGATACGCAGTATTTT. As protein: CASSSRVAGGPDTQYF.

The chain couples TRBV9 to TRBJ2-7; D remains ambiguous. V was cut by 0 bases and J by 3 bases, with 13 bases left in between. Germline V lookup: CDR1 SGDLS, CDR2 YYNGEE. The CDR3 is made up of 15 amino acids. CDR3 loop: CASSVDPSLIYEQYF. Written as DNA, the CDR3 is TGTGCCAGCAGCGTAGATCCCAGCCTGATCTACGAGCAGTACTTC.

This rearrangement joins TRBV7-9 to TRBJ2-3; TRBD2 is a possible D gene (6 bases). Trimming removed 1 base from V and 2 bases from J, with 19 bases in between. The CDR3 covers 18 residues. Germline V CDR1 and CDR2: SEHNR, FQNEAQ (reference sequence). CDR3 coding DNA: TGTGCCAGCAGCTTAGGGGCTTCTAGAGGGAGGATCACAGATACGCAGTATTTT. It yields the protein CASSLGASRGRITDTQYF.

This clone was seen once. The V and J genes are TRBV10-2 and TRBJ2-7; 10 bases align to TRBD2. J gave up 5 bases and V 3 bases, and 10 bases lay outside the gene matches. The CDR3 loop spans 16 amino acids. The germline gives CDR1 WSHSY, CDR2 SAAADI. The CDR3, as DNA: TGCGCCAGCAGTGACTTTGAACTAGCGGGGAGGAACGAGCAGTACTTC. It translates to CASSDFELAGRNEQYF.

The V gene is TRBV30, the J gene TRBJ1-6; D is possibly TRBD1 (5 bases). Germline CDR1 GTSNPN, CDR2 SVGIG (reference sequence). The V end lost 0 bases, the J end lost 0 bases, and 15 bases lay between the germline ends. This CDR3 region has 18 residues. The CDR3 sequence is CAWSVPGAESSYNSPLHF. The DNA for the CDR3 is TGTGCCTGGAGTGTTCCCGGGGCGGAGAGCTCCTATAATTCACCCCTCCACTTT.

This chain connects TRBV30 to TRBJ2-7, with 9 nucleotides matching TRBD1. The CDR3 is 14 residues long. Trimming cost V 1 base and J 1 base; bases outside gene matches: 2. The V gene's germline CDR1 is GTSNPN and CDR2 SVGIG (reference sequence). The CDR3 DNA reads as TGTGCCTGGAGTGAGACAGGGGGTTCCTACGAGCAGTACTTC. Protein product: CAWSETGGSYEQYF.

The CDR3 DNA reads TGTGCCAGAGAACGGGAGCACTACAATGAGCAGTTCTTC. Encoded protein: CAREREHYNEQFF. This chain uses TRBV2 with TRBJ2-1, with D possibly being TRBD2 (6 bases). CDR1 and CDR2 (germline): SNHLY, FYNNEI. The V end lost 9 bases, the J end lost 3 bases, and 12 bases lay between the germline ends. The CDR3 loop spans 13 amino acids. The whole variable domain, remainder taken from reference TRBV2 and TRBJ2-1, is EPEVTQTPSHQVTQMGQEVILRCVPISNHLYFYWYRQILGQKVEFLVSFYNNEISEKSEIFDDQFSVERPDGSNFTLKIRSTKLEDSAMYFCAREREHYNEQFFGPGTRLTVL.

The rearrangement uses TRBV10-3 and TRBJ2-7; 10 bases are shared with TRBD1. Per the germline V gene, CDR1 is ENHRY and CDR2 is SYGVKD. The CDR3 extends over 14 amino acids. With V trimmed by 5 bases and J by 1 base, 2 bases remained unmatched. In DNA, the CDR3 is TGTGCCATCAGTCCGGGACAGGGGTCCTACGAGCAGTACTTC. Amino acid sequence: CAISPGQGSYEQYF.

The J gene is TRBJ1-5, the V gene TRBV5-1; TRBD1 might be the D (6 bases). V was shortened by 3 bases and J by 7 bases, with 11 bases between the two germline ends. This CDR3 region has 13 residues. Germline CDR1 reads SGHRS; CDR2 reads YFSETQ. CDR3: CASSYRAGQPQHF. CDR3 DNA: TGCGCCAGCAGCTACAGGGCCGGCCAGCCCCAGCATTTT.